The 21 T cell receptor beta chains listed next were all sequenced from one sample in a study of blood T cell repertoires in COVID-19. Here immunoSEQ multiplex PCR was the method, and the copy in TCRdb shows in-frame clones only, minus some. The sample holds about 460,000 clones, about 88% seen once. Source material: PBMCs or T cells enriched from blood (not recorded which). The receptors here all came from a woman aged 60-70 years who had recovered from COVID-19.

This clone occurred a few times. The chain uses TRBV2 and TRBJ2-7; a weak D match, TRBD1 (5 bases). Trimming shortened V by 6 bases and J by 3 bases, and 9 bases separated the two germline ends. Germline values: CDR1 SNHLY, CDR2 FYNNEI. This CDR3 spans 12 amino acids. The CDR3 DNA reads TGTGCCAGCAGCCTACAGGTCTACGAGCAGTACTTC. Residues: CASSLQVYEQYF.

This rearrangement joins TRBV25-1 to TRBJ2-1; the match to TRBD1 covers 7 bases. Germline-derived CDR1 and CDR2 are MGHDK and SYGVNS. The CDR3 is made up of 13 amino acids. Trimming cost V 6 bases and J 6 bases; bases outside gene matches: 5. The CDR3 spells CASRTGVSNEQFF. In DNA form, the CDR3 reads TGTGCCAGCAGAACAGGGGTTTCCAATGAGCAGTTCTTC.

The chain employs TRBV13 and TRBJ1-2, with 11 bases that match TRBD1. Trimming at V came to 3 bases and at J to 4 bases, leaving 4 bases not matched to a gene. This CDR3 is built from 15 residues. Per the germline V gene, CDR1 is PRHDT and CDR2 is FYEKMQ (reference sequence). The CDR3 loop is CASSFRGTGGYGYTF. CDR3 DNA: TGTGCCAGCAGCTTTCGCGGGACAGGGGGCTATGGCTACACCTTC.

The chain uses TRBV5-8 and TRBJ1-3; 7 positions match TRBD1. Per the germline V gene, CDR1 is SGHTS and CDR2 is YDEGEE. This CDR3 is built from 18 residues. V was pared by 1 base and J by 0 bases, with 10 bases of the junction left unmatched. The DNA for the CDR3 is TGTGCCAGCAGCTTGTATCGGAAGGGGGCTAACTCTGGAAACACCATATATTTT. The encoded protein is CASSLYRKGANSGNTIYF.

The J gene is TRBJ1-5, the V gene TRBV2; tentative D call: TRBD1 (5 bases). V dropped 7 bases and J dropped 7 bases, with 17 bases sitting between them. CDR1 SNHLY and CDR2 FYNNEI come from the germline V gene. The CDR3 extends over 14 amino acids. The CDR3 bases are TGTGCCAGCAATGGGGGAGGGTCTAGCCAGCCCCAGCATTTT. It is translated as CASNGGGSSQPQHF.

CDR3 protein: CASSPRGSQGALSYGYTF. The CDR3 nucleotides read TGTGCCAGCAGCCCAAGAGGGTCACAGGGGGCGTTGAGCTATGGCTACACCTTC. V and J are TRBV11-2 and TRBJ1-2; 9 nucleotides agree with TRBD1. The CDR3 runs to 18 residues. Looked up from germline, CDR1 is SGHAT and CDR2 is FQNNGV. Unmatched junction bases numbered 17, after V lost 5 bases and J lost 4 bases. Based on the CDR3 plus reference TRBV11-2 and TRBJ1-2, the full variable domain is EAGVAQSPRYKIIEKRQSVAFWCNPISGHATLYWYQQILGQGPKLLIQFQNNGVVDDSQLPKDRFSAERLKGVDSTLKIQPAKLEDSAVYLCASSPRGSQGALSYGYTFGSGTRLTVV.

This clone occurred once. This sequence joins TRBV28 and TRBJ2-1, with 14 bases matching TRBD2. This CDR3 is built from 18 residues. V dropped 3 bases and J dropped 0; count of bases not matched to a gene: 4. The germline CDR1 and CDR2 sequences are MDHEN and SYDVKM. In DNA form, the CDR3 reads TGTGCCAGCAGTTTCGGACTAGCGGGGGGTAGCTCCTACAATGAGCAGTTCTTC. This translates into CASSFGLAGGSSYNEQFF.

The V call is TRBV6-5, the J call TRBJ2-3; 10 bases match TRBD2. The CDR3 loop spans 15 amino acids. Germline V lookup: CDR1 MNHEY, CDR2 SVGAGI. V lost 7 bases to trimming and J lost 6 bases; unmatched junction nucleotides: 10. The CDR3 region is CASNLLAGVLDTQYF. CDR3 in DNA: TGTGCCAGCAACCTTCTAGCGGGGGTTTTGGATACGCAGTATTTT.

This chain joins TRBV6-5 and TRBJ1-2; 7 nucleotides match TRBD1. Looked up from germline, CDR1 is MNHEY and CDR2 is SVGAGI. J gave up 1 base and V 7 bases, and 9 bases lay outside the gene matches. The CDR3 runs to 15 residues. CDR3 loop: CASIDWTGLNYGYTF. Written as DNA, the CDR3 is TGTGCCAGCATCGATTGGACAGGACTTAACTATGGCTACACCTTC.

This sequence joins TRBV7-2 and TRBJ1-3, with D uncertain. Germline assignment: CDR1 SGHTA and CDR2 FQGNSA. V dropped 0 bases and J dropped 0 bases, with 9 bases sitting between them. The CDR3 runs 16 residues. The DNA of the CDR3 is TGTGCCAGCAGCTTAGCGGCGGGATTCTCTGGAAACACCATATATTTT. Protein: CASSLAAGFSGNTIYF.

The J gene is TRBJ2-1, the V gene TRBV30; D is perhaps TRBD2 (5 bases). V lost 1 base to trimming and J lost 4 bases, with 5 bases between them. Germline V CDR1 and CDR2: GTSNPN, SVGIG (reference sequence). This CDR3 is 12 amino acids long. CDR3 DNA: TGTGCCTGGAGTGCGGGGTACAATGAGCAGTTCTTC. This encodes CAWSAGYNEQFF.

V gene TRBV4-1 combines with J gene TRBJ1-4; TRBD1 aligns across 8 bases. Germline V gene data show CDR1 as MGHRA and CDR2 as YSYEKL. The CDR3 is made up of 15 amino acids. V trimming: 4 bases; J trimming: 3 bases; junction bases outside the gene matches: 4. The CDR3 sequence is CASSRQGAANEKLFF. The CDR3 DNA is TGCGCCAGCAGCCGGCAGGGGGCAGCTAATGAAAAACTGTTTTTT.

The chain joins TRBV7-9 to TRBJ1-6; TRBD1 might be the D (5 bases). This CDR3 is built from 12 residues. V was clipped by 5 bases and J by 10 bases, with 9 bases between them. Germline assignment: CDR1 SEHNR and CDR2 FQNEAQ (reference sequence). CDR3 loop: CASSNPGSPLHF. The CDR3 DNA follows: TGTGCCAGCAGCAACCCAGGGTCACCCCTCCACTTT.

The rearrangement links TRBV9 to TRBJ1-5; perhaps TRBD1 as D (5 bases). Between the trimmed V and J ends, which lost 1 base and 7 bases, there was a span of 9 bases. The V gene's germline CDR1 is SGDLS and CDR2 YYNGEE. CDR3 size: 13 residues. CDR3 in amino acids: CASSVQGGQPQHF. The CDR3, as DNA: TGTGCCAGCAGCGTACAGGGAGGGCAGCCCCAGCATTTT.

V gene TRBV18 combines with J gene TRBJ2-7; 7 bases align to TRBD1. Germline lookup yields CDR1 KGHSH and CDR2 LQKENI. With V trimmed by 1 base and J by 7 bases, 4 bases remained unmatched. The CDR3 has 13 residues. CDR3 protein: CASSPLAGGEQYV. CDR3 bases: TGTGCCAGCTCACCACTCGCAGGGGGAGAGCAGTACGTC.

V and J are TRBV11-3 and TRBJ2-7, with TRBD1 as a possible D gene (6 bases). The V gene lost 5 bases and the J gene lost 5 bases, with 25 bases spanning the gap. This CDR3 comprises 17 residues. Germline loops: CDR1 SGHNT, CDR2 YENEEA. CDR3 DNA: TGTGCCAGCAGCCGGACAGCTTTAGCTCTCGAACGGGACGAGCAGTACTTC. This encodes CASSRTALALERDEQYF.

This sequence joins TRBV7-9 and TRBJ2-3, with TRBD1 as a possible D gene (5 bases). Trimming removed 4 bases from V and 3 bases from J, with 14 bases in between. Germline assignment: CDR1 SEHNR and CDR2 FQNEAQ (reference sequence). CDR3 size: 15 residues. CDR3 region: CASSSSLGRTDTQYF. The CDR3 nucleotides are TGTGCCAGCAGCTCCTCGTTGGGGCGAACAGATACGCAGTATTTT. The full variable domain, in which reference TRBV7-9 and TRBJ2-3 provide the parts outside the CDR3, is DTGVSQNPRHKITKRGQNVTFRCDPISEHNRLYWYRQTLGQGPEFLTYFQNEAQLEKSRLLSDRFSAERPKGSFSTLEIQRTEQGDSAMYLCASSSSLGRTDTQYFGPGTRLTVL.

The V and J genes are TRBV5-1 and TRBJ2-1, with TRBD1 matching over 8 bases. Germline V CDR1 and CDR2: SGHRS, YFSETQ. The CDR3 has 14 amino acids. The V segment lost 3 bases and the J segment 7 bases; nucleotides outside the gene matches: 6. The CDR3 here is CASSSRTGSNEQFF. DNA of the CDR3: TGCGCCAGCAGCTCCCGGACAGGGTCGAATGAGCAGTTCTTC.

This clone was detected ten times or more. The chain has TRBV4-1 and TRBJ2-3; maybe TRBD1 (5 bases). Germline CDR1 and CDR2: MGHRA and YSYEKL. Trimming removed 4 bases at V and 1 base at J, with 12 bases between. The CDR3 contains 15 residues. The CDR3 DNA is TGCGCCAGCAGCCCCCGATCCAGGGGCACAGATACGCAGTATTTT. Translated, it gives CASSPRSRGTDTQYF.

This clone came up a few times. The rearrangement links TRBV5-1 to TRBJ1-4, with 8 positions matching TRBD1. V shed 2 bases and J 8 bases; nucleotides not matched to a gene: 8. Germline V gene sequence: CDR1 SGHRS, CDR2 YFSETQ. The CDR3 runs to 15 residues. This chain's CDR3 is CASSFTGGVGEKLFF. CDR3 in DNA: TGCGCCAGCAGCTTTACAGGGGGAGTAGGGGAAAAACTGTTTTTT.

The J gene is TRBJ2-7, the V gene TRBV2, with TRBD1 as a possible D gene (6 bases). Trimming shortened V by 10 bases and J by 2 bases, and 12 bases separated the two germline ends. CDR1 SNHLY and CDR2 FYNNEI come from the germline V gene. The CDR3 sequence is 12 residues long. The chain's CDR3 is CATQGKTYEQYF. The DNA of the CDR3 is TGTGCCACCCAGGGGAAGACCTACGAGCAGTACTTC.